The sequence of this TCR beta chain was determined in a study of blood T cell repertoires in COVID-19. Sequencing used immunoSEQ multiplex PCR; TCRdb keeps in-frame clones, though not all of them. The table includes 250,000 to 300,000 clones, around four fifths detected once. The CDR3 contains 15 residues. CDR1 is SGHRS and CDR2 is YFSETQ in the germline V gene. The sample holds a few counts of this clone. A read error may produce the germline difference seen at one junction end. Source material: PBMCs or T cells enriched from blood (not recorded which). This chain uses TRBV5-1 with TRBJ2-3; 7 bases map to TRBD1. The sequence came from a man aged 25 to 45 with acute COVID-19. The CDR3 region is CASSPDRAGTDTQYF. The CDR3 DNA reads TGTGCCAGCAGCCCTGACAGGGCTGGCACAGATACGCAGTATTTT.